The 8 T cell receptor beta chains given below trace back to one sample, sequenced in a study of T cell clones after liver transplantation. Assay used: immunoSEQ multiplex PCR; TCRdb lists only in-frame clones, some missing. This table has 20,000 to 30,000 clones, around 63% appearing once. The starting material was CD4+ T cells from blood, obtained before liver transplant. The source of these receptors is a human donor who received a liver transplant.

V is TRBV7-9 and J is TRBJ2-3; no clear D gene. The CDR3 has 16 residues. Germline V gives CDR1 SEHNR, CDR2 FQNEAQ (reference sequence). V lost 5 bases to trimming and J lost 0 bases, with 15 bases between them. CDR3 DNA sequence: TGTGCCAGCAGCAGATACACAATCTTTAGCACAGATACGCAGTATTTT. It yields the protein CASSRYTIFSTDTQYF.

The V and J genes are TRBV27 and TRBJ2-3; D not certain. The germline V and J ends were trimmed by 5 bases and 2 bases, with 14 bases remaining between them. This CDR3 contains 15 residues. CDR1 and CDR2 from the germline V gene are MNHEY and SMNVEV (reference sequence). The CDR3 nucleotides read TGTGCCAGCAGTCCACATTACCCCAACACAGATACGCAGTATTTT. The encoded protein is CASSPHYPNTDTQYF.

This clone was detected a few times. The sample carries other DNA sequences with the same CDR3. The rearrangement uses TRBV7-9 and TRBJ1-2; D gene uncertain. V lost 1 base and J 0 bases, leaving 3 bases between the germline ends. CDR3 length: 13 residues. Germline assignment: CDR1 SEHNR and CDR2 FQNEAQ (reference sequence). The CDR3: CASSLGPNYGYTF. The DNA for the CDR3 is TGTGCCAGCAGCTTAGGCCCTAACTATGGCTACACCTTC.

This chain links TRBV18 with TRBJ1-3; D remains ambiguous. Germline CDR1 reads KGHSH; CDR2 reads LQKENI. Trimming pared 2 bases from V and 0 bases from J, leaving 11 bases between. The length of the CDR3 is 16 residues. The CDR3 coding sequence is TGTGCCAGCTCACCAGAACGAACCCTCTCTGGAAACACCATATATTTT. Translating it yields CASSPERTLSGNTIYF. Combining the CDR3 with reference TRBV18 and TRBJ1-3 gives the whole variable domain NAGVMQNPRHLVRRRGQEARLRCSPMKGHSHVYWYRQLPEEGLKFMVYLQKENIIDESGMPKERFSAEFPKEGPSILRIQQVVRGDSAAYFCASSPERTLSGNTIYFGEGSWLTVV.

The chain couples TRBV11-2 to TRBJ2-7, with D unresolved. The germline V and J ends were trimmed by 4 bases and 6 bases, with 10 bases remaining between them. Germline assignment: CDR1 SGHAT and CDR2 FQNNGV. The CDR3 runs 12 residues. The CDR3 spells CASSSHGIEQYV. DNA for the CDR3: TGTGCCAGCAGCTCCCATGGAATCGAGCAGTACGTC.

This clone was detected a few times. CDR3 nucleotides: TGTGCCAGTAGTACTCCGGACAGGGGTCGGGGAGGCTACACCTTC. This gives the protein CASSTPDRGRGGYTF. The chain is built from TRBV19 and TRBJ1-2; 9 nucleotides agree with TRBD1. The V and J ends lost 4 bases and 8 bases, in that order; junction bases with no gene match: 11. This CDR3 is 15 amino acids long. The germline V gene has CDR1 LNHDA and CDR2 SQIVND (reference sequence).

This clone was detected only once. CDR3 nucleotides: TGTGCCAGCAGCCCCCCCTCCTACAATGAGCAGTTCTTC. It specifies CASSPPSYNEQFF. The chain links TRBV7-2 to TRBJ2-1; D is uncertain. Germline CDR1 is SGHTA and CDR2 is FQGNSA. V lost 5 bases to trimming and J lost 0 bases, with 5 bases between them. CDR3 length equals 13 residues.

V usage is TRBV25-1 and J usage is TRBJ2-5, with 8 bases matching TRBD1. V dropped 3 bases and J dropped 3; count of bases not matched to a gene: 6. This CDR3 is 15 amino acids long. From germline, CDR1 is MGHDK and CDR2 SYGVNS. The CDR3 DNA reads TGTGCCAGCAGTGATAGAAGGACAGGGAAAGAGACCCAGTACTTC. Encoded protein: CASSDRRTGKETQYF.